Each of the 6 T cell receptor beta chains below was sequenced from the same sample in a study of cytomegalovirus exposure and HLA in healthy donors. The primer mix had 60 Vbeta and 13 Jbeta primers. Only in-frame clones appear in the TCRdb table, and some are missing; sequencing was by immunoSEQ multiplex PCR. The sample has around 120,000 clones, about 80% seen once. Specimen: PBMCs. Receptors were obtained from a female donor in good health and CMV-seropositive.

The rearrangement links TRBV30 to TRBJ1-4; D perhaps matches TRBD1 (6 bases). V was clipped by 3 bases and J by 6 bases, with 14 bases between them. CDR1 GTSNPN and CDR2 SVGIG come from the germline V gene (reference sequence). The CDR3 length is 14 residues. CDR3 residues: CAWRAGVADEKLFF. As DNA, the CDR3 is TGTGCCTGGAGGGCAGGGGTGGCGGATGAAAAACTGTTTTTT.

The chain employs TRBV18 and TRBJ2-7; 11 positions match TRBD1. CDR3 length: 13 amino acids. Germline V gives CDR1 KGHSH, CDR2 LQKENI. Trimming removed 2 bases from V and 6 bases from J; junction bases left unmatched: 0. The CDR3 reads CASSPGTGGEQYF. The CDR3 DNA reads TGTGCCAGCTCACCAGGGACAGGGGGCGAGCAGTACTTC.

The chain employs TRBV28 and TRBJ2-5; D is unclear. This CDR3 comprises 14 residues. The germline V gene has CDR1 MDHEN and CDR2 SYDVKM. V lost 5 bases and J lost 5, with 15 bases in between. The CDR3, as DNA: TGTGCCAGCAGTCTAGAGAAGGTTATGGAGACCCAGTACTTC. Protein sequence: CASSLEKVMETQYF.

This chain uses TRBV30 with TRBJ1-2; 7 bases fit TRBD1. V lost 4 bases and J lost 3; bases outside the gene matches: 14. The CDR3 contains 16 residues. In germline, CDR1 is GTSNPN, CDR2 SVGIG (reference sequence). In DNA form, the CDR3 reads TGTGCCTGGATCAGGTCCCTCACAGGGGATGACTATGGCTACACCTTC. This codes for CAWIRSLTGDDYGYTF.

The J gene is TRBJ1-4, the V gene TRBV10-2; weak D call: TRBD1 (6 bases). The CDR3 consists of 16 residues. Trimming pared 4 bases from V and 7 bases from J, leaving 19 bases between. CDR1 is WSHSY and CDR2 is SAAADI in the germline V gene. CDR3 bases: TGCGCCAGCAGTGCCTCAGGTCCGGGACACTCTGAAAAACTGTTTTTT. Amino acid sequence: CASSASGPGHSEKLFF.

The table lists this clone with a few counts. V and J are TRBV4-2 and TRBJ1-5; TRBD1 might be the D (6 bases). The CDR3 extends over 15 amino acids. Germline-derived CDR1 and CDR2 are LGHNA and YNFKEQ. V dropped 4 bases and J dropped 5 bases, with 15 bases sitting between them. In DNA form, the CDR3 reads TGTGCCAGCAGCCGTATGTTGGGGGCGGATCAGCCCCAGCATTTT. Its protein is CASSRMLGADQPQHF.